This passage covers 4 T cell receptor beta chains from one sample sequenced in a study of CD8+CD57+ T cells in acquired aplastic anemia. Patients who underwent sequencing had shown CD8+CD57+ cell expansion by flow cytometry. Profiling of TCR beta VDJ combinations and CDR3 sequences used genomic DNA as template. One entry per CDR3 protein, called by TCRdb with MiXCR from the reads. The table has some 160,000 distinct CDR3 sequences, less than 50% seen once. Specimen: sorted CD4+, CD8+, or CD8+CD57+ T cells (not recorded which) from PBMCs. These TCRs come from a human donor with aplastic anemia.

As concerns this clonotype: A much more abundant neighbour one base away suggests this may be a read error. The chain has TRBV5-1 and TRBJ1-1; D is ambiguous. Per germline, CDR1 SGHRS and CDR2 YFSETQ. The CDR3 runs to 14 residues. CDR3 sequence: CASSPELAATGAFF. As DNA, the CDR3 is TGCGCCAGCAGCCCCGAGTTAGCGGCCACTGGAGCTTTCTTT.

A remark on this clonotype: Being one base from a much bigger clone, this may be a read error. The CDR3: CAGSAGLAGAGQETQYF. CDR3 nucleotides: TGTGCCGGCAGCGCGGGACTAGCGGGAGCAGGCCAAGAGACCCAGTACTTC. The chain has TRBV19 and TRBJ2-5; 14 bases fit TRBD2. The CDR3 loop spans 17 amino acids. V lost 11 bases, J lost 1 base, and 12 bases stayed unmatched. CDR1 is LNHDA, CDR2 SQIVND, per germline (reference sequence).

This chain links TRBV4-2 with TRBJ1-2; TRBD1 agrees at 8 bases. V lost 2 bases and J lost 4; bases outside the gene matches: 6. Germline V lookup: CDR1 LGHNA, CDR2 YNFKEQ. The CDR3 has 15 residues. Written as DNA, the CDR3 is TGTGCCAGCAGCCAATCCGACAGGGGATCCTATGGCTACACCTTC. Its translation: CASSQSDRGSYGYTF.

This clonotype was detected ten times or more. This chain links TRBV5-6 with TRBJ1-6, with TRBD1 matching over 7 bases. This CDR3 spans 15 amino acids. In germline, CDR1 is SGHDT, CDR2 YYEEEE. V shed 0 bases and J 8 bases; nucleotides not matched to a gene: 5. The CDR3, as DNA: TGTGCCAGCAGCTTGGATGGAGGGGGCTATTCACCCCTCCACTTT. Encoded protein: CASSLDGGGYSPLHF. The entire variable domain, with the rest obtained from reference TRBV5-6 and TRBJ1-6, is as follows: DAGVTQSPTHLIKTRGQQVTLRCSPKSGHDTVSWYQQALGQGPQFIFQYYEEEERQRGNFPDRFSGHQFPNYSSELNVNALLLGDSALYLCASSLDGGGYSPLHFGNGTRLTVT.